Detailed here is one T cell receptor beta chain. This sample stems from a study of blood T cell repertoires in COVID-19. Using immunoSEQ multiplex PCR, the repertoire was profiled, and TCRdb retains in-frame clones only, with some absent. The sample carries about 180,000 clones, 70% to 80% recorded once. Trimming at V came to 4 bases and at J to 6 bases, leaving 8 bases not matched to a gene. The CDR3 runs to 15 residues. Germline CDR1 is MDHEN and CDR2 is SYDVKM. This chain joins TRBV28 and TRBJ2-7; 11 bases are shared with TRBD2. This sequence originates from a woman between 45 and 65 years old who had recovered from COVID-19. Sequencing input: PBMCs or T cells enriched from blood (not recorded which). The CDR3 nucleotides are TGTGCCAGCAGTTCAGTAGCGGGAGGGCGGAGCGAGCAGTACTTC. Translating gives CASSSVAGGRSEQYF.